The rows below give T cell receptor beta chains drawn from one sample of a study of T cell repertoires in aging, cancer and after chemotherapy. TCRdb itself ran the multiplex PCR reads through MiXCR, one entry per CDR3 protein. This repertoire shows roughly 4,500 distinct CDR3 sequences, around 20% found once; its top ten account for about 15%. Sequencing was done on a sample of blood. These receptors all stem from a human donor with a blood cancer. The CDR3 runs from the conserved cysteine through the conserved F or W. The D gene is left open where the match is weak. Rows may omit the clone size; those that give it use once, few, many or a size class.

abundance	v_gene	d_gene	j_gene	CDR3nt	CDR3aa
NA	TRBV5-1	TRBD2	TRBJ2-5	TGCGCCAGCAGCTTGGCCCTAGGACTAGCGGGGCAAGAGACCCAGTACTTC	CASSLALGLAGQETQYF
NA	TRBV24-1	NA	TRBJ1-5	TGTGCCACCAGTGGGGGGGCGAGCAATCAGCCCCAGCATTTT	CATSGGASNQPQHF
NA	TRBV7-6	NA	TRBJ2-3	TGTGCCAGCAGCTTGGGGGGGGCCAACACAGATACGCAGTATTTT	CASSLGGANTDTQYF
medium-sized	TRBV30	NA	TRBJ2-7	TGTGCCTGGAGTGTACAGACCTCCTACGAGCAGTACTTC	CAWSVQTSYEQYF
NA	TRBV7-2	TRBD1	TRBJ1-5	TGTGCCAGCAGCCAAGGGACAGACAATCAGCCCCAGCATTTT	CASSQGTDNQPQHF
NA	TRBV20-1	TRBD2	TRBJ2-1	TGCAGTGGGGTAACTAGCGGGGGGTACAATGAGCAGTTCTTC	CSGVTSGGYNEQFF
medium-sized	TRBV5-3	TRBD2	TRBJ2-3	TGTGCCAGAAGGGGTACTAGCGGGGGGTTTGGGGATACGCAGTATTTT	CARRGTSGGFGDTQYF
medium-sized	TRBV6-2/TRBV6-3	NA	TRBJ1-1	TGTGCCAGCCTACTCGGTGGGGTTCGATACACTGAAGCTTTCTTT	CASLLGGVRYTEAFF
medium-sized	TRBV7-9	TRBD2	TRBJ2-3	TGTGCCAGCAGCCTGGGACTAGCGGGGACAGATACGCAGTATTTT	CASSLGLAGTDTQYF
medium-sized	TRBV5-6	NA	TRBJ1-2	TGTGCCAGCAGCTTGGTCGAGGAGGGCGTCTACACCTTC	CASSLVEEGVYTF
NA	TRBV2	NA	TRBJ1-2	TGTGCCAGCAGTGAATATGGGGTCTTTGGCTACACCTTC	CASSEYGVFGYTF
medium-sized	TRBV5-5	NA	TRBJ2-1	TGTGCCAGCAGCTTGGTTGGGCCCGCGGGCGAGCAGTTCTTC	CASSLVGPAGEQFF
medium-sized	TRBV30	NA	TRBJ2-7	TGTGCCTGGAGTCTGGGGGCGTGGGTGGGTGACGAGCAGTACTTC	CAWSLGAWVGDEQYF
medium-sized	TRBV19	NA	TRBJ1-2	TGTGCCAGTATGGCCAGCAACTATGGCTACACCTTC	CASMASNYGYTF
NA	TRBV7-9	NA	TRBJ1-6	TGTGCCATTCTGATCGGGCGTGAAAATTCACCCCTCCACTTT	CAILIGRENSPLHF
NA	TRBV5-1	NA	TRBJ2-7	TGCGCCAGCAGCCCGGCCTTAGGCTACGAGCAGTACTTC	CASSPALGYEQYF
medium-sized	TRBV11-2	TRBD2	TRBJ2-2	TGTGCCAGCAGCCGCTATAGCGGGGGGGCTGCCGGGGAGCTGTTTTTT	CASSRYSGGAAGELFF
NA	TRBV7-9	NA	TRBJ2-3	TGTGCCAGCAGCCCTGCAGGGTCTGGGACAGATACGCAGTATTTT	CASSPAGSGTDTQYF
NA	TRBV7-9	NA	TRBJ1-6	TGTGCCAGCAGCTTAGGCGACCGGCAGAGCTCCTATAATTCACCCCTCCACTTT	CASSLGDRQSSYNSPLHF
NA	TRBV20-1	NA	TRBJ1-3	TGCAGCGCTAAGGACAGTTCCTCTGGAAACACCATATATTTT	CSAKDSSSGNTIYF
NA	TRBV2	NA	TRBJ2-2	TGTGCCAGCAGCGGTCAGGGAAGGAGGAACACCGGGGAGCTGTTTTTT	CASSGQGRRNTGELFF
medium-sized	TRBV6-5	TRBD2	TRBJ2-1	TGTGCCAGCAGTTACTCTTGGACTAGCGGGGGGGGGAGCAATGAGCAGTTCTTC	CASSYSWTSGGGSNEQFF
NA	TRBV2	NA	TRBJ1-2	TGTGCCAGCAGTGAACAGGGCTATGGCTACACCTTC	CASSEQGYGYTF
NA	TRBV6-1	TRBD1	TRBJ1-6	TGTGCCAGCAGTCTAGGACAGGGCTATAATTCACCCCTCCACTTT	CASSLGQGYNSPLHF
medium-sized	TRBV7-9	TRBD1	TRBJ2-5	TGTGCCAGCAGCTTTGAAACAGGGGGGGAGACCCAGTACTTC	CASSFETGGETQYF
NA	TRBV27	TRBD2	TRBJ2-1	TGTGCCAGCAGTCCTGCCGGGACTAGCTTCTACAATGAGCAGTTCTTC	CASSPAGTSFYNEQFF
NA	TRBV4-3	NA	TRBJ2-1	TGCGCCAGCAGCAAAGACCCAGCGCATGAGCAGTTCTTC	CASSKDPAHEQFF
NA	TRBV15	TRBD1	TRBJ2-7	TGTGCCACCAGCAGGGAGACAGGGAAGGGCGAGCAGTACTTC	CATSRETGKGEQYF
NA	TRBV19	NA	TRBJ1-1	TGTGCCACCATACAGGGACTTCGAGAAGCTTTCTTT	CATIQGLREAFF
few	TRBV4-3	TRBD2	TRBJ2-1	TGCGCCAGCAGCCAAACGACTAGCGGACCGTACAATGAGCAGTTCTTC	CASSQTTSGPYNEQFF
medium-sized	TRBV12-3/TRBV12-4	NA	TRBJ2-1	TGTGCCAGCAGTTCTCCACTGAGCTCCTACAATGAGCAGTTCTTC	CASSSPLSSYNEQFF
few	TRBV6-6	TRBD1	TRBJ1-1	TGTGCCAGCAGCCGTACAGGGGGCGCATCGAAGACTGAAGCTTTCTTT	CASSRTGGASKTEAFF
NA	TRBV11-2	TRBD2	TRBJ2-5	TGTGCCAGCAGCTTAGATTTGCGGGGGGAGACCCAGTACTTC	CASSLDLRGETQYF
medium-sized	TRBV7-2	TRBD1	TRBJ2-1	TGTGCCAGCAGCCGCCAGGGACAGCTATACAATGAGCAGTTCTTC	CASSRQGQLYNEQFF
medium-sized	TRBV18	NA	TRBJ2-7	TGTGCCAGCTCACCGAAATCTCTCTCCCAAACCGAGCAGTACTTC	CASSPKSLSQTEQYF
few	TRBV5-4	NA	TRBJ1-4	TGTGCCAGCAGCCGAGGGGGGCCTAATGAAAAACTGTTTTTT	CASSRGGPNEKLFF
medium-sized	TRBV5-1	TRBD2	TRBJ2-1	TGCGCCAGCAGCCTAGGACTAGCGGGCCCCGCGGATGAGCAGTTCTTC	CASSLGLAGPADEQFF
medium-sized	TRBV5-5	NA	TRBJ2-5	TGTGCCAGCAGCCAGGAGGACTTAGAGACCCAGTACTTC	CASSQEDLETQYF
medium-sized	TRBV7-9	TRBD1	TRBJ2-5	TGTGCCAGCAGCCCGCCGGGACAGGGAGGGGAGACCCAGTACTTC	CASSPPGQGGETQYF
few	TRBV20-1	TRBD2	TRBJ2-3	TGCAGTGCTAGAGAGGGTAGCCGGGGGGTAGATACGCAGTATTTT	CSAREGSRGVDTQYF
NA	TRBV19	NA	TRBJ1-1	TGTGCCAGTGCCCCCTATATGAACACTGAAGCTTTCTTT	CASAPYMNTEAFF
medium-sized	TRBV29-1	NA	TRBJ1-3	TGCAGCGTTGATGTGGGACGTCCCTCTGGAAACACCATATATTTT	CSVDVGRPSGNTIYF
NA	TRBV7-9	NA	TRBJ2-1	TGTGCCAGCAGCTCACAAAAAGGGCCCTACAATGAGCAGTTCTTC	CASSSQKGPYNEQFF
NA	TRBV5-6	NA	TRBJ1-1	TGCGCCAGCAGCTTGAGTTTGAACACTGAAGCTTTCTTT	CASSLSLNTEAFF
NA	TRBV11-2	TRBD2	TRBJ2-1	TGTGCCAGCAGCTCCCTAGGGACTAGCGCCAACAATGAGCAGTTCTTC	CASSSLGTSANNEQFF
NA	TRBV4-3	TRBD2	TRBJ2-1	TGCGCCAGCAGCCAAGGCGCTAGCGGGCTCTACAATGAGCAGTTCTTC	CASSQGASGLYNEQFF
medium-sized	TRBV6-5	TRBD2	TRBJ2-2	TGTGCCAGCAGTTGGGCGGGGGGGGACGGGGAGCTGTTTTTT	CASSWAGGDGELFF
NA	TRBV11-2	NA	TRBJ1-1	TGTGCCAGCAGCCTATCATGGAACACTGAAGCTTTCTTT	CASSLSWNTEAFF
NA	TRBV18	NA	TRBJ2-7	TGTGCCAGCTCACCTCCGAGCTCCTACGAGCAGTACTTC	CASSPPSSYEQYF
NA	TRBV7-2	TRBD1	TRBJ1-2	TGTGCCAGCAGCCCACTCAGGGGGAACGGCTACACCTTC	CASSPLRGNGYTF
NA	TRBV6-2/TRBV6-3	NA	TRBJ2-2	TGTGCCAGCAGCACCCCGGGCGGGAACACCGGGGAGCTGTTTTTT	CASSTPGGNTGELFF
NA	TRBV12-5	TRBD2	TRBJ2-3	TGTGCTAGTGGTTTGGCAGCGGGGGCTCGACCTCCCACAGATACGCAGTATTTT	CASGLAAGARPPTDTQYF
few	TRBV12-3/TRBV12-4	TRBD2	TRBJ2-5	TGTGCCAGCACCACAAGCGGGGAAGAGACCCAGTACTTC	CASTTSGEETQYF
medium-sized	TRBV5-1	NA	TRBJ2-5	TGCGCCAGCAGCTTTAAGCGGCAAGAGACCCAGTACTTC	CASSFKRQETQYF
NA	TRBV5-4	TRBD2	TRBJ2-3	TGTGCCAGCAGCTTGCGGCCAGCGGGGGGGACAGATACGCAGTATTTT	CASSLRPAGGTDTQYF
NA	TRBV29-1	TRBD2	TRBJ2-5	TGCAGCGTTGGGACTAGCGGGGGAGAGACCCAGTACTTC	CSVGTSGGETQYF
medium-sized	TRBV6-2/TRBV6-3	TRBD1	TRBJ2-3	TGTGCCAGTTTGGACAGGGGGAGGAGTACAGATACGCAGTATTTT	CASLDRGRSTDTQYF